This TCR beta chain was observed in a study of blood T cell repertoires in COVID-19. Sequencing used immunoSEQ multiplex PCR; TCRdb keeps in-frame clones, though not all of them. The table has roughly 250,000 clones, roughly nine tenths seen once. This receptor was obtained from a woman in her twenties or thirties with COVID-19, enrolled during active disease. Sequencing input: peripheral blood.

The CDR3 region is CASSIVGSGNQPQHF. Written as DNA, the CDR3 is TGTGCCAGTAGTATAGTCGGATCAGGGAATCAGCCCCAGCATTTT. The genes are TRBV19 and TRBJ1-5; weak D call: TRBD1 (5 bases). V gave up 1 base and J gave up 4 bases, with 11 bases separating them. The CDR3 runs 15 residues. Germline assignment: CDR1 LNHDA and CDR2 SQIVND (reference sequence).